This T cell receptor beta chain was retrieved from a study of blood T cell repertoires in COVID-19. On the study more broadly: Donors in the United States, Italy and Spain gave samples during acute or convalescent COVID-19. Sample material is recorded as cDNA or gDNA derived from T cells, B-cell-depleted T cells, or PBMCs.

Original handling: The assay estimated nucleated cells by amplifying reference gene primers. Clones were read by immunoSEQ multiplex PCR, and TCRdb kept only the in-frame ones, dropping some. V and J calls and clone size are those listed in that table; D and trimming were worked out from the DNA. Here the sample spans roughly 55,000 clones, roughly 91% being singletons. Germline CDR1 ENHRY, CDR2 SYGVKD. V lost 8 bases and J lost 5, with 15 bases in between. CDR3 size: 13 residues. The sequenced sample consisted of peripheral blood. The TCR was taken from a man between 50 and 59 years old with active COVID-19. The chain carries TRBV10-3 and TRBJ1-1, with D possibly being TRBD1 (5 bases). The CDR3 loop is CAIHGERGTEAFF. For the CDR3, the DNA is TGTGCCATCCACGGGGAGCGGGGGACTGAAGCTTTCTTT.